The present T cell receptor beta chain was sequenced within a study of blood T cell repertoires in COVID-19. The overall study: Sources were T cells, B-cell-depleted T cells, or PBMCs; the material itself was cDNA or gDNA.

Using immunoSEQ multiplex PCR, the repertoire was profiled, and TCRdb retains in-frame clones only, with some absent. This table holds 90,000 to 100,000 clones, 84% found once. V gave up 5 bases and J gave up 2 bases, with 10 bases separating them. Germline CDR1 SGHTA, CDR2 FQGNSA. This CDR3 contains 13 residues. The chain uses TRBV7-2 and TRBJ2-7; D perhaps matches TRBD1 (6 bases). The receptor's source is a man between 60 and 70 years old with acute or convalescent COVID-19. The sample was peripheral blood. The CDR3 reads CASSAWTAYEQYF. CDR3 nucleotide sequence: TGTGCCAGCAGCGCCTGGACAGCCTACGAGCAGTACTTC.